What follows are 17 T cell receptor beta chains derived from one specimen sequenced in a study of immune cell composition in non-small cell lung cancer. Assay: immunoSEQ multiplex PCR; the TCRdb copy retains only in-frame clones and omits some. The table shows about 5,300 clones, with 70% to 90% occurring only once. Normal lung sampling was at least 3 cm from the tumour, as distant as possible. Sequences were obtained from non-adjacent lung tissue. The source is a human donor with non-small cell lung cancer. Some clones in this sample may be carry-over from other donors' samples.

This chain joins TRBV6-5 and TRBJ1-1, with unresolved D. Per the germline V gene, CDR1 is MNHEY and CDR2 is SVGAGI. V was clipped by 6 bases and J by 0 bases, with 14 bases between them. CDR3 length: 15 amino acids. CDR3 bases: TGTGCCAGCAGGTCGAACAGAAACATGAACACTGAAGCTTTCTTT. It specifies CASRSNRNMNTEAFF.

The chain carries TRBV6-1 and TRBJ1-5; D may be TRBD1 (5 bases). The CDR3 length is 15 residues. Germline V gene lookup returns CDR1 MNHNS and CDR2 SASEGT. Trimming took 2 bases from V and 3 from J, leaving 11 bases between them. As DNA, the CDR3 is TGTGCCAGCAGTGAAAGGGGCCTCAACAATCAGCCCCAGCATTTT. This gives the protein CASSERGLNNQPQHF.

This clone was seen more than once but under ten times. This chain uses TRBV7-3 with TRBJ2-7; 9 bases map to TRBD1. The V gene end was trimmed by 5 bases and the J gene end by 3 bases; junction bases not matched to a gene: 8. The germline gives CDR1 SGHTA, CDR2 FQGTGA. CDR3 size: 15 residues. The CDR3 sequence: CASSTTGTGLYEQYF. The CDR3 nucleotides are TGTGCCAGCAGCACCACCGGGACAGGGCTCTACGAGCAGTACTTC.

The chain combines TRBV30 with TRBJ2-7; TRBD1 aligns across 8 bases. This CDR3 is 14 amino acids long. V shed 7 bases and J 2 bases; nucleotides not matched to a gene: 10. CDR1 is GTSNPN and CDR2 is SVGIG in the germline V gene (reference sequence). The CDR3 DNA reads as TGTGCCTTAAGACAGGGGCCCGGGCCCTACGAGCAGTACTTC. Its translation is CALRQGPGPYEQYF.

V and J are TRBV27 and TRBJ2-5, with TRBD2 identical over 8 bases. Trimming at V came to 2 bases and at J to 4 bases, leaving 6 bases not matched to a gene. The CDR3 covers 15 residues. The V gene's germline CDR1 is MNHEY and CDR2 SMNVEV (reference sequence). The CDR3 nucleotides read TGTGCCAGCAGTTTAAGGGCGGGAGGAGGAGAGACCCAGTACTTC. Residues: CASSLRAGGGETQYF.

V usage is TRBV11-3 and J usage is TRBJ1-2; 9 bases match TRBD1. Per germline, CDR1 SGHNT and CDR2 YENEEA. The CDR3 has 14 amino acids. The V gene end was trimmed by 0 bases and the J gene end by 9 bases; junction bases not matched to a gene: 5. CDR3 amino acids: CASSLEGTGSRYTF. CDR3 nucleotide sequence: TGTGCCAGCAGCTTAGAAGGGACAGGGTCGCGCTACACCTTC.

The V call is TRBV10-3, the J call TRBJ2-6, with D possibly being TRBD2 (5 bases). Deletions cut 0 bases from V and 2 bases from J, with 8 bases between. Germline V CDR1 and CDR2: ENHRY, SYGVKD. The CDR3 runs to 16 residues. The CDR3 DNA reads TGTGCCATCAGTGAGTCTTCGGGAACTGGGGCCAACGTCCTGACTTTC. Translated: CAISESSGTGANVLTF.

The chain employs TRBV6-5 and TRBJ1-6; no clear D gene. The germline V gene encodes CDR1 MNHEY and CDR2 SVGAGI. Trimming took off 4 bases at V and 8 bases at J, with 12 bases between the two ends. CDR3 size: 14 residues. CDR3 amino acids: CASSLQSGYSPLHF. CDR3 nucleotides: TGTGCCAGCAGTTTGCAGTCGGGATATTCACCCCTCCACTTT.

This clone has only one observation. The chain carries TRBV25-1 and TRBJ1-2, with 10 bases that match TRBD1. The CDR3 spans 13 residues. Germline trimming cut 6 bases from V and 6 bases from J; bases unmatched to any gene: 4. Per the germline V gene, CDR1 is MGHDK and CDR2 is SYGVNS. CDR3 DNA sequence: TGTGCCAGCAGGGGGACAGGGGTGGATGGCTACACCTTC. It is translated as CASRGTGVDGYTF.

The table lists this clone with a count of one. The chain carries TRBV5-5 and TRBJ2-7, with D unclear. Germline V gene sequence: CDR1 SGHKS, CDR2 YYEKEE (reference sequence). The CDR3 length is 14 residues. V lost 0 bases and J lost 0, with 7 bases in between. CDR3 amino acids: CASSLDTISYEQYF. In nucleotides, the CDR3 is TGTGCCAGCAGCTTGGACACAATCTCCTACGAGCAGTACTTC.

The DNA of the CDR3 is TGCAGCGTTGAGAACAGGTCCCTCTACGAGCAGTACTTC. It encodes CSVENRSLYEQYF. The rearrangement links TRBV29-1 to TRBJ2-7; weak D call: TRBD1 (5 bases). V was shortened by 3 bases and J by 3 bases, with 12 bases between the two germline ends. The CDR3 contains 13 residues. Germline V gene sequence: CDR1 SQVTM, CDR2 ANQGSEA.

This clone was found a few times. The CDR3 sequence: CASSVQTGELFF. The CDR3 DNA reads TGTGCCAGCTCAGTACAGACCGGGGAGCTGTTTTTT. V usage is TRBV18 and J usage is TRBJ2-2; D is unresolved. Per germline, CDR1 KGHSH and CDR2 LQKENI. V was clipped by 5 bases and J by 5 bases, with 6 bases between them. The CDR3 length is 12 residues. The full variable domain, in which reference TRBV18 and TRBJ2-2 provide the parts outside the CDR3, is NAGVMQNPRHLVRRRGQEARLRCSPMKGHSHVYWYRQLPEEGLKFMVYLQKENIIDESGMPKERFSAEFPKEGPSILRIQQVVRGDSAAYFCASSVQTGELFFGEGSRLTVL.

This sequence joins TRBV27 and TRBJ2-3, with D possibly being TRBD2 (6 bases). V was clipped by 6 bases and J by 6 bases, with 16 bases between them. Germline V gene sequence: CDR1 MNHEY, CDR2 SMNVEV (reference sequence). The CDR3 sequence is 14 residues long. The CDR3 DNA reads as TGTGCCAGCAGCGGCCTAGCGAGCGTGGATACGCAGTATTTT. Protein product: CASSGLASVDTQYF.

The V and J genes are TRBV11-2 and TRBJ2-7, with 7 bases fitting TRBD1. The CDR3 sequence is 11 residues long. With V trimmed by 8 bases and J by 4 bases, 2 bases remained unmatched. Germline V CDR1 and CDR2: SGHAT, FQNNGV. In nucleotides, the CDR3 is TGTGCCAGCTCCAGGGGGTACGAGCAGTACTTC. Amino acid sequence: CASSRGYEQYF.

The sample holds one count of this clone. The chain links TRBV18 to TRBJ1-2, with a tentative D call TRBD1 (5 bases). Germline V gene sequence: CDR1 KGHSH, CDR2 LQKENI. Trimming shortened V by 3 bases and J by 8 bases, and 13 bases separated the two germline ends. The CDR3 loop spans 13 amino acids. The CDR3 sequence: CASSPSDTRGYTF. The DNA for the CDR3 is TGTGCCAGCTCACCGTCGGACACACGCGGCTACACCTTC.

This clone has only a few counts. The CDR3 sequence: CAWSGSETGANTEAFF. The CDR3 DNA follows: TGTGCCTGGAGTGGGTCCGAGACAGGGGCAAACACTGAAGCTTTCTTT. The chain uses TRBV30 and TRBJ1-1; 8 bases are a match to TRBD1. This CDR3 is 16 amino acids long. V lost 1 base, J lost 2 bases, and 9 bases stayed unmatched. CDR1 and CDR2 (germline): GTSNPN, SVGIG (reference sequence).

V is TRBV2 and J is TRBJ1-5; no firm D call. Germline CDR1 is SNHLY and CDR2 is FYNNEI. This CDR3 contains 16 residues. Deletions cut 5 bases from V and 4 bases from J, with 18 bases between. This CDR3 is CASSPGGMIRNQPQHF. The CDR3 bases are TGTGCCAGCAGTCCCGGAGGGATGATTAGGAATCAGCCCCAGCATTTT.